This T cell receptor (beta chain) was documented in a study of blood T cell repertoires in COVID-19. Study overall: PBMCs, B-cell-depleted T cells, or T cells were the source of the cDNA or gDNA that made up the material.

Sequenced by immunoSEQ multiplex PCR; TCRdb stores in-frame clones only, minus some. The table has about 200,000 clones, approximately 85% seen once. Germline trimming cut 0 bases from V and 2 bases from J; bases unmatched to any gene: 7. The CDR3 is made up of 17 amino acids. CDR1 and CDR2 from the germline V gene are WSHSY and SAAADI. This clone was counted a single time. The receptor comes from a woman aged 65 to 85 with COVID-19, enrolled during active disease. Material: peripheral blood. The J gene is TRBJ2-7, the V gene TRBV10-2, with 10 positions matching TRBD2. This CDR3 reads CASSESRASGRAYEQYF. CDR3 nucleotide sequence: TGCGCCAGCAGTGAGTCGAGGGCTAGCGGGAGAGCCTACGAGCAGTACTTC.